These T cell receptor beta chains were read from a single sample in a study of CD8+CD57+ T cells in acquired aplastic anemia. In TCRdb, the reads were re-called with MiXCR into one record per CDR3 protein. Here the sample spans approximately 99,000 distinct CDR3 sequences, 51% being singletons. Sequencing was carried out using sorted CD4+, CD8+, or CD8+CD57+ T cells (not recorded which) from PBMCs. The receptors were sampled from a human donor in good health, serving as a control. Each CDR3 is given without its conserved first and last residue. Fields, in order: CDR3 protein, J gene, V gene.

AIRYTNYGYT	TRBJ1-2	TRBV10-3
ASSSGHPSSSYNSPLH	TRBJ1-6	TRBV19
ASSQRREGTEAF	TRBJ1-1	TRBV10-2
ASRPGTNTEAF	TRBJ1-1	TRBV5-4
ATSDPDGSYNEQF	TRBJ2-1	TRBV24-1
ASSVGGGGVNEQF	TRBJ2-1	TRBV9
ASSAIAGTDTQY	TRBJ2-3	TRBV2
ASSLSSNQPQH	TRBJ1-5	TRBV5-4
ASRNSGLGVEQY	TRBJ2-7	TRBV19
ASSPGRSSGANVLT	TRBJ2-6	TRBV12-3/TRBV12-4
ASSRKDSSGANVLT	TRBJ2-6	TRBV7-8
ASSQGRGTQY	TRBJ2-3	TRBV25-1
ASRQGQGATGELF	TRBJ2-2	TRBV12-3/TRBV12-4
SALQGAGYT	TRBJ1-2	TRBV20-1
AISDAGDADTQY	TRBJ2-3	TRBV10-3
ASSGGARDYEQY	TRBJ2-7	TRBV25-1
ASSQGGTGLYEQY	TRBJ2-7	TRBV4-1
ASSLGQGGVGNQPQH	TRBJ1-5	TRBV11-2
SARTDRSYEQY	TRBJ2-7	TRBV20-1
ASSLTGGLDGANVLT	TRBJ2-6	TRBV25-1
SAAWDTQY	TRBJ2-3	TRBV20-1
ASSTGQNTEAF	TRBJ1-1	TRBV7-3
ASSSDRGGEQY	TRBJ2-7	TRBV7-2
SVITGGGSNQPQH	TRBJ1-5	TRBV29-1
AIGAEEGGYTDTQY	TRBJ2-3	TRBV5-1
ASSEPTAGNTIY	TRBJ1-3	TRBV25-1
AGSLGTGSVNTEAF	TRBJ1-1	TRBV7-9
ASVVTGVSEAF	TRBJ1-1	TRBV2
ASSRGLLGGYT	TRBJ1-2	TRBV19
ASSLVFGAQETQY	TRBJ2-5	TRBV11-2
ASSSNSGDTQY	TRBJ2-3	TRBV11-3
ATSDLQDGSYNEQF	TRBJ2-1	TRBV24-1
ATSIDGTGGKETQY	TRBJ2-5	TRBV15
ASSLGGQLLSYEQY	TRBJ2-7	TRBV5-1
ASSMDFGGKGSGTEAF	TRBJ1-1	TRBV19
ASSLGAQPQH	TRBJ1-5	TRBV7-2
ASSPPGQNTEAF	TRBJ1-1	TRBV25-1
ASSQGGTGFEAF	TRBJ1-1	TRBV4-3
ASSIGAIHEQY	TRBJ2-7	TRBV19
SSSVSGGPSGTQY	TRBJ2-5	TRBV9
ASGPLTSGGANVNEQY	TRBJ2-7	TRBV6-1
AISGGQGVDEQF	TRBJ2-1	TRBV10-3
ATSRAARGGSPLH	TRBJ1-6	TRBV15
ASSAGGTGTYEQY	TRBJ2-7	TRBV7-8
AISEKTAINSPLH	TRBJ1-6	TRBV10-3
ASSPATGYT	TRBJ1-2	TRBV12-3/TRBV12-4
ASSSRGPNTEAF	TRBJ1-1	TRBV6-2/TRBV6-3